The subject of this entry is one T cell receptor (beta chain). Per the original data handling: Estimation of nucleated cell counts relied on the amplification of reference gene primers. The table came from immunoSEQ multiplex PCR; TCRdb's copy has only in-frame clones and leaves some out. Clonal size and the V and J genes are those of that table, whereas D and trimming came from the DNA. The top ten hold around 6% of the sample, which has over 300,000 clones, approximately 88% seen once. These data come from a study of blood T cell repertoires in COVID-19. About the study: Both acute and convalescent COVID-19 samples were obtained from the United States, Italy and Spain. The cDNA or gDNA used as material had been derived from T cells, B-cell-depleted T cells, or PBMCs.

CDR3 length: 14 residues. Losses at the gene ends were 5 bases for V and 6 bases for J; bases not matched to a gene: 4. Per germline, CDR1 LNHDA and CDR2 SQIVND (reference sequence). The source material was peripheral blood. The J gene is TRBJ2-3, the V gene TRBV19; 11 bases fit TRBD1. The sequence was collected from a young man who had recovered from COVID-19. The CDR3 spells CASSSRDRGDTQYF. Written as DNA, the CDR3 is TGTGCCAGTAGTTCCCGGGACAGGGGGGATACGCAGTATTTT.